This T cell receptor beta chain stems from a study of cytomegalovirus exposure and HLA in healthy donors. V was pared by 5 bases and J by 4 bases, with 8 bases between. The CDR3 has 12 amino acids. Germline-derived CDR1 and CDR2 are MNHNS and SASEGT. A multiplex PCR was run with 60 Vbeta primers and 13 Jbeta primers. Produced via immunoSEQ multiplex PCR; TCRdb's table is partial and in-frame only. The table includes some 170,000 clones, 75% to 85% detected once. This chain links TRBV6-1 with TRBJ1-2; D gene ambiguous. The sequenced sample was PBMCs. The origin of this receptor is a woman aged 18-29 years in good health and CMV-seropositive. In nucleotides, the CDR3 is TGTGCCAGCAGTCCTAACTCCTATGGCTACACCTTC. It yields the protein CASSPNSYGYTF.